The 4 T cell receptor beta chains below were found in one sample sequenced in a study of CD8+ T cells in alopecia areata. Once RNA had been extracted, it was reverse transcribed into cDNA to act as the sequencing template. Here immunoSEQ multiplex PCR was the method, and the copy in TCRdb shows in-frame clones only, minus some. The sample carries roughly 120,000 clones, roughly 55% recorded once. Treatment defined: oral pan-JAK inhibitor, 5-10 mg twice daily. The input for sequencing was CD8+ T cells sorted from blood, taken at week 24, from a patient treated with tofacitinib. Every receptor here comes from a human donor with alopecia areata.

The chain links TRBV7-9 to TRBJ1-1, with unresolved D. Per germline, CDR1 SEHNR and CDR2 FQNEAQ (reference sequence). The CDR3 loop spans 13 amino acids. Trimming took 4 bases from V and 5 from J, leaving 11 bases between them. The CDR3 is CASSSGGVTEAFF. CDR3 DNA: TGTGCCAGCAGCTCCGGCGGGGTTACTGAAGCTTTCTTT. Full variable domain (rest looked up from reference TRBV7-9 and TRBJ1-1): DTGVSQNPRHKITKRGQNVTFRCDPISEHNRLYWYRQTLGQGPEFLTYFQNEAQLEKSRLLSDRFSAERPKGSFSTLEIQRTEQGDSAMYLCASSSGGVTEAFFGQGTRLTVV.

This clone was detected a few times. The rearrangement uses TRBV10-2 and TRBJ2-7; 7 bases are a match to TRBD1. CDR3 length: 14 amino acids. Germline values: CDR1 WSHSY, CDR2 SAAADI. J lost 2 bases, V lost 7 bases, and 8 bases had no gene match. For the CDR3, the DNA is TGCGCCAGCATGGCAGGAGACAGGGCCTACGAGCAGTACTTC. This sequence encodes CASMAGDRAYEQYF.

This chain uses TRBV5-1 with TRBJ1-1, with a tentative D call TRBD1 (6 bases). Germline-derived CDR1 and CDR2 are SGHRS and YFSETQ. V dropped 4 bases and J dropped 8 bases, with 9 bases sitting between them. The CDR3 has 11 residues. The CDR3 protein is CASSRGAEAFF. DNA of the CDR3: TGCGCCAGCAGCCGGGGGGCGGAAGCTTTCTTT.

The CDR3, as DNA: TGTGCCTGGGGACCAGGAGGAAATCAGCCCCAGCATTTT. It specifies CAWGPGGNQPQHF. J is TRBJ1-5 and V is TRBV30; D is unresolved. CDR1 and CDR2 (germline): GTSNPN, SVGIG (reference sequence). V dropped 5 bases and J dropped 4 bases, with 12 bases sitting between them. The CDR3 is 13 residues long. The whole variable domain, filled in from reference TRBV30 and TRBJ1-5, reads SQTIHQWPATLVQPVGSPLSLECTVEGTSNPNLYWYRQAAGRGLQLLFYSVGIGQISSEVPQNLSASRPQDRQFILSSKKLLLSDSGFYLCAWGPGGNQPQHFGDGTRLSIL.